The rows below give T cell receptor beta chains drawn from one sample of a study of neurological immune-mediated disorders. TCRdb independently ran MiXCR on the 5' RACE reads; one entry per CDR3 protein. The sample lists roughly 55,000 distinct CDR3 sequences; about 15% were seen once. Sequencing was performed on PBMCs. The receptor set was obtained from a man aged 60-69 years in good health. CDR3s include the opening cysteine and the closing phenylalanine or tryptophan. Each record gives: D gene, V gene, J gene, clone size, CDR3 DNA, CDR3 protein. A D gene is named only where the DNA matches it firmly. For some rows the clone size is stated as once, few or many, or as a class when expanded; others skip it.

>TRBD2|TRBV4-1|TRBJ2-1|many
TGCGCCAGCAGCCCTAGACTAGCGAGAGGTGAGCAGTTCTTC
CASSPRLARGEQFF
>TRBD1|TRBV10-3|TRBJ1-2|-
TGTGCCATCAGTGAGTCAGAGGGGGCAGGGGCCTATGGCTACACCTTC
CAISESEGAGAYGYTF
>TRBD1|TRBV5-1|TRBJ2-1|many
TGCGCCAGCAGCTTGGCCGGGGACAGTTGGGCGAATGAGCAGTTCTTC
CASSLAGDSWANEQFF
>TRBD2|TRBV5-6|TRBJ2-7|many
TGTGCCAGCAGCTGGAAGATAGCGGGTTCCTACGAGCAGTACTTC
CASSWKIAGSYEQYF
>TRBD2|TRBV5-1|TRBJ2-2|many
TGCGCCAGCAGCTTGGCCCTGAGCGGGAGCCCCGGGGAGCTGTTTTTT
CASSLALSGSPGELFF
>-|TRBV6-5|TRBJ1-6|many
TGTGCCAGCAGCTTAGACATCCCGAATTCACCCCTCCACTTT
CASSLDIPNSPLHF
>-|TRBV29-1|TRBJ1-2|many
TGCAGCGTTGTAAGGCAGAACTCCAACTATGGCTACACCTTC
CSVVRQNSNYGYTF
>-|TRBV7-2|TRBJ1-3|many
TGTGCCAGCAGCTTAGTCGGAGGGCTTCTCGGAAACACCATATATTTT
CASSLVGGLLGNTIYF
>-|TRBV4-1|TRBJ2-1|many
TGCGCCAGCAGCCAAGATAGAGGTCAGGGAGCACCTCTTCGCAATGAGCAGTTCTTC
CASSQDRGQGAPLRNEQFF
>TRBD1|TRBV10-3|TRBJ2-2|many
TGTGCCATCAGTGAGTCAACGACAGGGGCCAACACCGGGGAGCTGTTTTTT
CAISESTTGANTGELFF
>-|TRBV9|TRBJ2-2|-
TGTGCCAGCAGCGTAGAAGGCGGGGAGCTGTTTTTT
CASSVEGGELFF
>TRBD1|TRBV29-1|TRBJ1-1|many
TGCAGCGGGGGGTACAGGGGAATCACTGAAGCTTTCTTT
CSGGYRGITEAFF
>TRBD1|TRBV4-2|TRBJ1-5|many
TGTGCCAGCAGCCAAGAGCCGGGACAGAATCAGCCCCAGCATTTT
CASSQEPGQNQPQHF
>TRBD2|TRBV29-1|TRBJ2-1|many
TGCAGCTTCCGACTAGCGGGTGTCGGGGAGCAGTTCTTC
CSFRLAGVGEQFF
>TRBD1|TRBV12-3/TRBV12-4|TRBJ2-7|many
TGTGCCAGCAGTCGGACAGGACTGTCCTACGAGCAGTACTTC
CASSRTGLSYEQYF
>TRBD1|TRBV9|TRBJ1-1|many
TGTGCCAGCAGACAGGGGCTGGGGGGGACTGAAGCTTTCTTT
CASRQGLGGTEAFF
>-|TRBV7-3|TRBJ2-2|many
TGTGCCAGCAGCTGGGGGACACCTAACACCGGGGAGCTGTTTTTT
CASSWGTPNTGELFF
>TRBD1|TRBV5-1|TRBJ2-1|many
TGCGCCAGCAGCTCCCGGGACAGGGGTTCCTACAATGAGCAGTTCTTC
CASSSRDRGSYNEQFF
>TRBD1|TRBV6-6|TRBJ2-7|many
TGTGCCAGCAAGGGACCCGGGACAGGGGGGAACGAGCAGTACTTC
CASKGPGTGGNEQYF
>-|TRBV7-3|TRBJ1-1|many
TGTGCCAGCAGTCCTCTCGGGAGCAGGTTGAACACTGAAGCTTTCTTT
CASSPLGSRLNTEAFF
>TRBD2|TRBV15|TRBJ2-1|-
TGTGCCACCAGCCGTAGGACTAGCGGGTCCCCGGAGCAGTTCTTC
CATSRRTSGSPEQFF
>-|TRBV20-1|TRBJ2-2|many
TGCAGTGCTAGAGATCTAGGAGCCGGGGAGCTGTTTTTT
CSARDLGAGELFF
>TRBD2|TRBV4-2|TRBJ2-3|few
TGTGCCAGCAGCCAAAAGCGGGATGGTACGCAGTATTTT
CASSQKRDGTQYF
>TRBD1|TRBV6-5|TRBJ2-1|-
TGTGCCAGCAGGCCGGGACAGGGTCCGTACAATGAGCAGTTCTTC
CASRPGQGPYNEQFF
>TRBD2|TRBV20-1|TRBJ2-1|many
TGCAGTGCTGGGGACCTTGGACTAGCGGGAGAGTCCAATGAGCAGTTCTTC
CSAGDLGLAGESNEQFF
>TRBD2|TRBV24-1|TRBJ2-1|-
TGTTCCACCAGCCGGGGGGACGGCTCCTACAATGAGCAGTTCTTC
CSTSRGDGSYNEQFF
>TRBD2|TRBV19|TRBJ2-1|once
TGTGTCAGTAGTAGGACTAGTGGAGCCTACAATGAGCAGTTCTTC
CVSSRTSGAYNEQFF
>TRBD2|TRBV5-1|TRBJ2-1|many
TGCGCCAGCAGCTTGTTTAGCGGGAGGACCCCCTACAATGAGCAGTTCTTC
CASSLFSGRTPYNEQFF
>TRBD1|TRBV7-2|TRBJ2-7|few
TGTGCCAGCAGCCGACAGGGGTCCACCTACGAGCAGTACTTC
CASSRQGSTYEQYF
>TRBD2|TRBV3-1|TRBJ2-3|many
TGTGCCAGCAGCCAAGGCGGACTAGCGGTAACCACAGATACGCAGTATTTT
CASSQGGLAVTTDTQYF
>TRBD2|TRBV5-1|TRBJ2-1|-
TGCGCCAGCAGCCCAACGAGCGGGGTCACACGAAATGAGCAGTTCTTC
CASSPTSGVTRNEQFF
>TRBD2|TRBV5-1|TRBJ2-1|many
TGCGCCAGCAGGGGACTAGCGGGAGACGGCCCCCCGTTCTTC
CASRGLAGDGPPFF
>-|TRBV10-3|TRBJ1-1|-
TGTGCCATCAGTGGGGAGGTCACTGAAGCTTTATTT
CAISGEVTEALF
>-|TRBV20-1|TRBJ2-5|-
TGCAGTGCTACACTGGAGACCCAGTACTTC
CSATLETQYF
>-|TRBV28|TRBJ2-5|many
TGTGCCAGCAGCCTAGGGGTTGGGAGGCTCCAAGAGACCCAGTACTTC
CASSLGVGRLQETQYF
>TRBD2|TRBV6-2/TRBV6-3|TRBJ2-2|-
TGTGCCAGCAGCCTACTAGCGGGGGTGAACACCGGGGAGCTGTTTTTT
CASSLLAGVNTGELFF
>-|TRBV14|TRBJ1-1|-
TGTGACAGCAGCCAAGATAAAGGGTTTGAAGCTCTCTTT
CDSSQDKGFEALF
>-|TRBV7-3|TRBJ2-7|-
TGTGCCAGCAGTCCCGCGGGTGGAACCTACGAGCAGTACTTC
CASSPAGGTYEQYF
>-|TRBV5-4|TRBJ1-4|-
TGTGCCAGCAGCTTGAGGGGCGGTGATGAAAAACTGTTTTTT
CASSLRGGDEKLFF
>TRBD1|TRBV7-3|TRBJ2-1|-
TGTGCCAGCAGCACAACCCCAGGGGGCGCATACAATGAGCAGTTCTTC
CASSTTPGGAYNEQFF
>-|TRBV3-1|TRBJ2-1|many
TGTGCCAGCAGCGGCCTAATGAGTGGGAATGAGCAGTTCTTC
CASSGLMSGNEQFF
>-|TRBV7-8|TRBJ2-3|many
TGTGCCAGCAGCTTTCGCGGGGCCTCCACAGATACGCAGTATTTT
CASSFRGASTDTQYF
>TRBD2|TRBV20-1|TRBJ2-3|many
TGCAGTGCTCCCTCCTGGACTAGCGGGGGGGATACGCAGTATTTT
CSAPSWTSGGDTQYF
>-|TRBV7-2|TRBJ2-5|many
TGTGCCAGCAGCTTAGCGTCAGGGGTGTGGGAGACCCAGTACTTC
CASSLASGVWETQYF
>-|TRBV28|TRBJ2-2|many
TGTGCCCGCCCTTGGGGGACAATCACCGGGGAGCTGTTTTTT
CARPWGTITGELFF
>-|TRBV2|TRBJ2-7|few
TGTGCCAGCACCCTTCAGAGGGAGGCTTCCGAGCAGTACTTC
CASTLQREASEQYF
>-|TRBV9|TRBJ1-3|many
TGTGCCAGCAGCGTAGGTTTGACAGCTAGCTCTGGAAACACCATATATTTT
CASSVGLTASSGNTIYF
>-|TRBV27|TRBJ2-3|many
TGTGCCAGCAGTCCGTGGAGGACTCACTTAGGATCAGATACGCAGTATTTT
CASSPWRTHLGSDTQYF
>-|TRBV7-2|TRBJ2-7|many
TGTGCCAGCAGCTTAGTTGCTTCCCGAGGCGAGCAGTACTTC
CASSLVASRGEQYF
>TRBD1|TRBV11-1|TRBJ2-1|many
TGTGCCAGCAGCGGCCAGGGGGTCTCCTACAATGAGCAGTTCTTC
CASSGQGVSYNEQFF
>-|TRBV7-2|TRBJ2-3|many
TGTGCCAGCAGCTTTGATTCACCTAGCGGCACAGATACGCAGTATTTT
CASSFDSPSGTDTQYF
>-|TRBV7-6|TRBJ2-7|-
TGTGCCAGTAGCTTATATGCAGGCCCTAGCTCCTACGAGCAGTACTTC
CASSLYAGPSSYEQYF
>-|TRBV5-1|TRBJ2-7|many
TGCGCCAGCAGCTTGGAGCCTAATTCCTACGAGCAGTACTTC
CASSLEPNSYEQYF
>TRBD1|TRBV10-3|TRBJ2-7|many
TGTGCCATCAGTGAGTCGTGGACAGGGGCCGAGCAGTACTTC
CAISESWTGAEQYF
>TRBD1|TRBV6-5|TRBJ1-5|many
TGTGCCAGCAGTTACTCAGGGGGCCGGCCTCAGCCCCAGCATTTT
CASSYSGGRPQPQHF